The rows below give T cell receptor beta chains drawn from one sample of a study of blood T cells in healthy people across ages. Via MiXCR, TCRdb re-called the 5' RACE reads, giving one row per CDR3 protein. The repertoire includes some 1.7 million distinct CDR3 sequences, 28% of them detected once, and 7.7% sits in the top ten. The source material was blood. The receptors originated from a woman under 40 in good health. Both conserved end residues are part of each CDR3. D genes are given only for firm matches. Expanded clones are given a class, and other clones once, few, many or no size at all.

j_gene | abundance | d_gene | v_gene | CDR3nt | CDR3aa
TRBJ1-4 | - | TRBD1 | TRBV4-1 | TGCGCCAGCAGCCAAACCGGGACAGGGCCTGGAAAACTGTTTTTT | CASSQTGTGPGKLFF
TRBJ1-2 | - | - | TRBV20-1 | TGCAGTGCCGGCGGGACGGGGGACTATGGCTACACCTTC | CSAGGTGDYGYTF
TRBJ2-7 | many | - | TRBV29-1 | TGCAGCGTAAAGACAGGTCGAGAGCGAGAGCAGTACTTC | CSVKTGREREQYF
TRBJ2-7 | - | TRBD1 | TRBV28 | TGTGCCAGCAGCTCGCCGGGACAGGGCGCATGCGAGCAGTACTTC | CASSSPGQGACEQYF
TRBJ1-6 | - | - | TRBV27 | TGTGCCAGCAGTCTCAGCTCCTATAATTCACTCCTCCACTTT | CASSLSSYNSLLHF
TRBJ2-1 | few | - | TRBV7-2 | TGTGCCAGCAGCTCGTTTTTCCTAGTGGGATCAGATGAGCAGTTCTTC | CASSSFFLVGSDEQFF
TRBJ2-5 | many | TRBD2 | TRBV20-1 | TGCAGTGCTAGAGACGCGGGGGAGGGGACCCAGTACTTC | CSARDAGEGTQYF
TRBJ2-3 | many | - | TRBV29-1 | TGCAGCGTTGAAGAATGGAAGGGTACTAGCACAGATACGCAGTATTTT | CSVEEWKGTSTDTQYF
TRBJ2-7 | - | - | TRBV21-1 | TGTGCCAGCCTAAACGCCCATAGCGGGAAGGATAACGAGCAGTACTTC | CASLNAHSGKDNEQYF
TRBJ1-1 | - | TRBD1 | TRBV14 | TGTGCCAGCGCCAGGGGGTTCGGGGATTCTGAAGCTTTCTTT | CASARGFGDSEAFF
TRBJ1-1 | - | - | TRBV29-1 | TGCAGCGTTGAAAGTAGAAGCACTGAAGCTTTCTTT | CSVESRSTEAFF
TRBJ2-7 | - | - | TRBV3-1 | TGTGCCAGCAGCCAAGATCTGAGCGGAGTCTACGAGCAGTACTTC | CASSQDLSGVYEQYF
TRBJ2-1 | - | - | TRBV6-6 | TGTGCCAGCACCCCCGACAGCTCCTACAATGAGCAGTTCTTC | CASTPDSSYNEQFF
TRBJ2-3 | - | TRBD2 | TRBV15 | TGTGCCACCAGCAGGCCAGGCGGGAGCAGCACAGATACGCAGTATTTT | CATSRPGGSSTDTQYF
TRBJ2-7 | - | - | TRBV15 | TGTGCCACCAGCGGGGGGCTACAGGGCTACGAGCAGTACTTC | CATSGGLQGYEQYF
TRBJ1-4 | - | - | TRBV18 | TGTGCCAGCACTTATGCAGGGGATCCTGATGAAAAACTGTTTTTT | CASTYAGDPDEKLFF
TRBJ2-2 | - | - | TRBV7-2 | TGTGCCAGCAGCTTAGCCCCGACAAACACCGGGGAGCTGTTTTTT | CASSLAPTNTGELFF
TRBJ1-4 | few | - | TRBV20-1 | TGCAGCGTAGGGGGGACGGGTGAAAAACTGTTTTTT | CSVGGTGEKLFF
TRBJ2-1 | - | - | TRBV20-1 | TGCAGTGCTAGGGAAGTAGAGGAGGACCTAATTTCGAATGAGCAGTTCTTC | CSAREVEEDLISNEQFF
TRBJ1-2 | - | - | TRBV10-3 | TGTACCATTAGCCTAGGGACTGTGAACTATGGCTACACCTTC | CTISLGTVNYGYTF
TRBJ2-1 | few | TRBD2 | TRBV5-1 | TGCGCCAGCAGCTCCGTAGCGGGAGTTTGGGAGCAGTTCTTC | CASSSVAGVWEQFF
TRBJ2-2 | - | - | TRBV5-1 | TGCGCCACGAGGAGGCAGACCCGGGACGGGGAGCTGTTTTTT | CATRRQTRDGELFF
TRBJ2-7 | few | - | TRBV3-1 | TGTGCCAGCAGCCAGGGGATGGGCACCTACGAGCAGTACTTC | CASSQGMGTYEQYF
TRBJ2-7 | few | TRBD2 | TRBV7-2 | TGTGCCAGCAGCTGGACTTCTAGCGGTTCCCCCTACGAGCAGTACTTC | CASSWTSSGSPYEQYF
TRBJ2-7 | many | TRBD1 | TRBV4-1 | TGCGCCAGCAGCCAAGATATAACAGGGGATTTACCAACCTACGAGCAGTACTTC | CASSQDITGDLPTYEQYF
TRBJ1-4 | few | TRBD1 | TRBV11-2 | TGTGCCAGCAGCCAACAGGGGACAACTAATGAAAAACTGTTTTTT | CASSQQGTTNEKLFF
TRBJ2-7 | few | - | TRBV20-1 | TGCAGTGCGGAGGGGCCCTCCTACGAGCAGTACTTC | CSAEGPSYEQYF
TRBJ2-3 | - | - | TRBV7-3 | TGTGCCAGCAGCTTGTGGGACAAAAGCACAGATACGCAGTATTTT | CASSLWDKSTDTQYF
TRBJ2-7 | few | - | TRBV11-2 | TGTGCCAGCAGCTTAACCCCTCCAGTCTACGAGCAGTACTTC | CASSLTPPVYEQYF
TRBJ2-1 | few | - | TRBV30 | TGTGCCTGGAGTGTGGGTGGCGGGAATGAGCAGTTCTTC | CAWSVGGGNEQFF
TRBJ2-7 | few | - | TRBV20-1 | TGCAGTGCTAGGGGGGCTGGCGGTTACTACGAGCAGTACTTC | CSARGAGGYYEQYF
TRBJ1-6 | few | - | TRBV6-6 | TGTGCCAGCAGCTACCGGGACGAGGATTCACCCCTCCACTTT | CASSYRDEDSPLHF
TRBJ1-4 | few | - | TRBV29-1 | TGCAGCGTTGAGGGCAGGGGCAGAAAAAGGGGGACTAATGAAAAACTGTTTTTT | CSVEGRGRKRGTNEKLFF
TRBJ2-3 | once | TRBD2 | TRBV12-3/TRBV12-4 | TGTGCCAGCAGTTGGACTAGCGGGAGGGGTATTGGAGCAGATACGCAGTATTTT | CASSWTSGRGIGADTQYF
TRBJ2-4 | - | - | TRBV29-1 | TGCAGCGTGACCCTGGGGGGAGGCTACCTAGCCAAAAACATTCAGTACTTC | CSVTLGGGYLAKNIQYF
TRBJ1-5 | - | - | TRBV28 | TGTGCCAACTCCGAAGGGGTTCAGCCCCAGCATTTT | CANSEGVQPQHF
TRBJ2-1 | - | - | TRBV3-1 | TGTGCCAGCAGACAAGTTCGGGGCTCCTACAATGAGCAGTTCTTC | CASRQVRGSYNEQFF
TRBJ2-7 | once | TRBD2 | TRBV28 | TGTGCCAGCAGTTCACAGCGGGGGGTCTACGAGCAGTACTTC | CASSSQRGVYEQYF
TRBJ1-2 | few | TRBD1 | TRBV12-3/TRBV12-4 | TGTGCCAGCAGTTGGACAGGGAAAGGCTACACCTTC | CASSWTGKGYTF
TRBJ2-1 | few | - | TRBV19 | TGTGCCAGTAGTATCGTGGGTGCTTACAATGAGCAGTTCTTC | CASSIVGAYNEQFF
TRBJ2-7 | many | - | TRBV28 | TGTGCCAGCAAGACAGCTAATTCCCAGTACTTC | CASKTANSQYF